This T cell receptor beta chain was retrieved from a study of neurological immune-mediated disorders. Study findings and constraints: Patients with HTLV-1-associated myelopathy showed the most TCR clonal expansion. Those with multiple sclerosis showed the least, falling below healthy controls. One related-CDR3 cluster, identified by phylogenetic grouping, held the repertoires of 18 of 34 multiple sclerosis patients and was a possible signature. The expanded clones of different subjects shared no CDR3 amino acid sequences (suggesting private repertoires in all groups).

This clonotype came up a few times. Its specificity is unknown. The CDR3 sequence is 17 residues long. J gave up 1 base and V 4 bases, and 7 bases lay outside the gene matches. Germline assignment: CDR1 SGHVS and CDR2 FQNEAQ. Synthesis of cDNA was carried out by template-switch 5'RACE. The reaction used 10-nucleotide random UMIs. A single record per CDR3 protein comes from TCRdb applying MiXCR to the 5' RACE reads. The sample consists of fewer than 45,000 distinct CDR3 sequences, more than 2% of them appearing once. This clonotype was obtained from a man aged 25-40 years with multiple sclerosis. The chain employs TRBV7-8 and TRBJ1-4, with TRBD1 matching over 9 bases. The source material was PBMCs. The CDR3 nucleotides read TGTGCCAGCAGCTCTCCCGACAGGGGGGAAACTAATGAAAAACTGTTTTTT. Translated, it gives CASSSPDRGETNEKLFF.